Listed below are T cell receptor beta chains from one sample, sequenced in a study of type 1 regulatory T cells. TCRdb fed the reads into MiXCR, producing one record per CDR3 protein. The data contain about 60,000 distinct CDR3 sequences, roughly 50% of them singletons. Antigens of these TCRs are unknown. The source material was cultured non-Tr1 T cells, either the whole culture or a sorted T cell fraction (not recorded which). These receptor sequences come from a human donor in good health. Both conserved end residues are part of each CDR3. The order of the fields is CDR3 protein, CDR3 DNA, clone size, J gene, V gene, D gene. The D gene is left open where the match is weak. The size of a clone is reported for some rows only, either as once, few or many, or as a class for expanded clones.

CDR3: CASSQPPPGQGATGELFF
DNA: TGCGCCAGCAGCCAACCCCCGCCGGGACAGGGGGCCACCGGGGAGCTGTTTTTT
size: NA
J: TRBJ2-2
V: TRBV4-3
D: TRBD1

CDR3: CASSPQPANTEAFF
DNA: TGTGCCAGCAGCCCCCAACCGGCAAACACTGAAGCTTTCTTT
size: NA
J: TRBJ1-1
V: TRBV7-2
D: NA

CDR3: CASSSGTSTYEQYF
DNA: TGTGCCAGCAGCTCCGGGACGTCTACCTACGAGCAGTACTTC
size: NA
J: TRBJ2-7
V: TRBV2
D: NA

CDR3: CASSAGGVEQYF
DNA: TGTGCCAGCAGTGCCGGAGGGGTCGAGCAGTACTTC
size: few
J: TRBJ2-7
V: TRBV12-3/TRBV12-4
D: NA

CDR3: CASSPRDGNEKLFF
DNA: TGTGCCAGCAGTCCCCGGGACGGAAATGAAAAACTGTTTTTT
size: NA
J: TRBJ1-4
V: TRBV12-3/TRBV12-4
D: NA

CDR3: CATSELGTGSTDTQYF
DNA: TGTGCCACCAGTGAACTCGGGACAGGGTCCACAGATACGCAGTATTTT
size: NA
J: TRBJ2-3
V: TRBV24-1
D: TRBD1

CDR3: CASSHGPVSGANVLTF
DNA: TGCGCCAGCAGCCACGGACCGGTCTCTGGGGCCAACGTCCTGACTTTC
size: NA
J: TRBJ2-6
V: TRBV4-1
D: NA

CDR3: CSARVGGGEQYF
DNA: TGCAGTGCTAGGGTGGGTGGAGGCGAGCAGTACTTC
size: NA
J: TRBJ2-7
V: TRBV20-1
D: NA

CDR3: CASSDRQLSGNTIYF
DNA: TGCGCCAGCAGCGATAGGCAGCTCTCTGGAAACACCATATATTTT
size: NA
J: TRBJ1-3
V: TRBV5-1
D: NA

CDR3: CASSFKYEQFF
DNA: TGTGCCAGCAGCTTCAAGTATGAGCAGTTCTTC
size: few
J: TRBJ2-1
V: TRBV7-9
D: NA

CDR3: CASSYPGQGGSETQYF
DNA: TGTGCCAGCAGTTACCCCGGACAGGGCGGCTCGGAGACCCAGTACTTC
size: NA
J: TRBJ2-5
V: TRBV7-2
D: TRBD1

CDR3: CAGNLQPGSSYGYTF
DNA: TGTGCCGGAAACCTCCAACCGGGATCGAGCTATGGCTACACCTTC
size: few
J: TRBJ1-2
V: TRBV7-9
D: NA

CDR3: CSANPGQSPYEQYF
DNA: TGCAGTGCTAATCCGGGACAGTCTCCCTACGAGCAGTACTTC
size: NA
J: TRBJ2-7
V: TRBV20-1
D: TRBD1

CDR3: CATSDTDREAFF
DNA: TGTGCCACCAGTGATACCGACAGGGAAGCTTTCTTT
size: NA
J: TRBJ1-1
V: TRBV24-1
D: NA

CDR3: CATSRGTGSAYEQYF
DNA: TGTGCCACCAGCAGAGGAACAGGCAGCGCCTACGAGCAGTACTTC
size: NA
J: TRBJ2-7
V: TRBV15
D: NA

CDR3: CSARALWASQNTGELFF
DNA: TGCAGTGCTAGAGCTTTGTGGGCTAGTCAGAACACCGGGGAGCTGTTTTTT
size: few
J: TRBJ2-2
V: TRBV20-1
D: NA

CDR3: CASSLGRASDYEQYF
DNA: TGTGCCAGCAGCTTAGGGAGGGCTAGCGACTACGAGCAGTACTTC
size: NA
J: TRBJ2-7
V: TRBV7-9
D: NA

CDR3: CASSRTDYEQFF
DNA: TGCGCCAGCAGCCGGACAGATTATGAGCAGTTCTTC
size: once
J: TRBJ2-1
V: TRBV5-1
D: NA

CDR3: CASSQDSGDTQYF
DNA: TGCGCCAGCAGCCAAGATAGTGGAGATACGCAGTATTTT
size: few
J: TRBJ2-3
V: TRBV4-1
D: NA

CDR3: CATSDLASAGGYNEQFF
DNA: TGTGCCACCAGTGATTTAGCTTCTGCGGGGGGATACAATGAGCAGTTCTTC
size: few
J: TRBJ2-1
V: TRBV24-1
D: TRBD2

CDR3: CSARDTRQRLHF
DNA: TGCAGTGCTAGAGATACACGGCAACGCCTCCACTTT
size: NA
J: TRBJ1-6
V: TRBV20-1
D: NA

CDR3: CATSDLDPPGELFF
DNA: TGTGCCACCAGTGATTTGGACCCCCCGGGGGAGCTGTTTTTT
size: few
J: TRBJ2-2
V: TRBV24-1
D: NA

CDR3: CASSSLQSFHGELFF
DNA: TGTGCCAGCAGTAGTCTCCAGTCGTTTCACGGGGAGCTGTTTTTT
size: NA
J: TRBJ2-2
V: TRBV27
D: NA

CDR3: CASSPRGLGTEAFF
DNA: TGTGCCAGCAGCCCCCGGGGGTTGGGAACTGAAGCTTTCTTT
size: NA
J: TRBJ1-1
V: TRBV7-2
D: NA

CDR3: CASSPQTESSYEQYF
DNA: TGTGCCAGCAGCCCGCAGACAGAGAGCTCCTACGAGCAGTACTTC
size: few
J: TRBJ2-7
V: TRBV5-6
D: NA

CDR3: CASSLEGTSGGAVRDTQYF
DNA: TGTGCCAGCAGCTTAGAAGGGACTAGCGGGGGGGCCGTTCGGGATACGCAGTATTTT
size: few
J: TRBJ2-3
V: TRBV7-2
D: TRBD2

CDR3: CASSFRLDSSTEAFF
DNA: TGTGCCAGCAGTTTCCGACTAGACTCTAGCACTGAAGCTTTCTTT
size: NA
J: TRBJ1-1
V: TRBV6-5
D: NA

CDR3: CATSRDRKGTYNSPLHF
DNA: TGTGCCACCAGCAGAGATCGGAAGGGGACATATAATTCACCCCTCCACTTT
size: NA
J: TRBJ1-6
V: TRBV15
D: NA

CDR3: CASSYSLPGGQFF
DNA: TGTGCCAGCAGTTACTCGCTCCCGGGGGGACAGTTCTTC
size: NA
J: TRBJ2-1
V: TRBV6-2/TRBV6-3
D: TRBD2

CDR3: CASSLGLTGGDETQYF
DNA: TGCGCCAGCAGCTTGGGCCTTACAGGGGGCGATGAGACCCAGTACTTC
size: NA
J: TRBJ2-5
V: TRBV5-1
D: TRBD1

CDR3: CASSLIGPGELFF
DNA: TGCGCCAGCAGCTTGATTGGACCCGGGGAGCTGTTTTTT
size: few
J: TRBJ2-2
V: TRBV5-1
D: NA

CDR3: CASQDRGGYGYTF
DNA: TGTGCCAGCCAAGACAGGGGTGGCTATGGCTACACCTTC
size: NA
J: TRBJ1-2
V: TRBV19
D: TRBD1

CDR3: CASSLESGQVPSAFF
DNA: TGTGCCAGCAGCTTAGAGTCGGGACAGGTCCCCTCGGCTTTCTTT
size: NA
J: TRBJ1-1
V: TRBV7-9
D: TRBD1

CDR3: CASSEFVSVNSQHF
DNA: TGTGCCAGCAGTGAATTTGTTTCGGTTAATTCCCAGCATTTT
size: many
J: TRBJ1-5
V: TRBV6-1
D: NA

CDR3: CSARGSIGGIIYEQYF
DNA: TGCAGTGCTAGAGGGAGTATTGGGGGGATTATCTACGAGCAGTACTTC
size: NA
J: TRBJ2-7
V: TRBV20-1
D: NA

CDR3: CSVGEEAQETQYF
DNA: TGCAGTGTAGGAGAGGAGGCCCAAGAGACCCAGTACTTC
size: once
J: TRBJ2-5
V: TRBV20-1
D: NA

CDR3: CAWSPPKGSNQPQHF
DNA: TGTGCCTGGAGTCCCCCCAAGGGGAGCAATCAGCCCCAGCATTTT
size: NA
J: TRBJ1-5
V: TRBV30
D: NA

CDR3: CASSLGAGQGETQYF
DNA: TGTGCCAGCAGCTTAGGAGCGGGGCAGGGGGAGACCCAGTACTTC
size: NA
J: TRBJ2-5
V: TRBV11-2
D: NA

CDR3: CSVPSSGSGNTIYF
DNA: TGCAGCGTTCCCTCCTCCGGATCTGGAAACACCATATATTTT
size: NA
J: TRBJ1-3
V: TRBV29-1
D: NA

CDR3: CASSTGRNQPRHF
DNA: TGTGCCAGTAGTACAGGGAGGAATCAGCCCCGGCATTTT
size: NA
J: TRBJ1-5
V: TRBV19
D: NA

CDR3: CASSIMGYTGELFF
DNA: TGTGCCAGTAGTATTATGGGGTACACCGGGGAGCTGTTTTTT
size: few
J: TRBJ2-2
V: TRBV19
D: NA

CDR3: CASSVSGQGAHETQYF
DNA: TGTGCCAGTAGTGTGTCGGGACAGGGGGCACACGAGACCCAGTACTTC
size: NA
J: TRBJ2-5
V: TRBV19
D: TRBD1

CDR3: CASSETSGVTYEQYF
DNA: TGCGCCAGCAGCGAAACTAGCGGGGTTACCTACGAGCAGTACTTC
size: medium-sized
J: TRBJ2-7
V: TRBV5-1
D: TRBD2

CDR3: CASRYEQYF
DNA: TGCGCCAGCCGGTACGAGCAGTACTTC
size: many
J: TRBJ2-7
V: TRBV5-1
D: NA

CDR3: CASSTNPGTGVSPLHF
DNA: TGTGCCAGCAGCACCAATCCCGGGACAGGGGTTTCACCCCTCCACTTT
size: few
J: TRBJ1-6
V: TRBV5-4
D: TRBD1

CDR3: CSARDRISGRGQPQHF
DNA: TGCAGTGCTAGAGATAGAATATCCGGGCGAGGGCAGCCCCAGCATTTT
size: NA
J: TRBJ1-5
V: TRBV20-1
D: NA

CDR3: CASSLGRGNTDTQYF
DNA: TGTGCCAGCAGCCTAGGGCGGGGGAACACAGATACGCAGTATTTT
size: few
J: TRBJ2-3
V: TRBV2
D: TRBD2

CDR3: CASSDGNTGELFF
DNA: TGTGCCAGCAGTGATGGGAACACCGGGGAGCTGTTTTTT
size: few
J: TRBJ2-2
V: TRBV12-3/TRBV12-4
D: NA

CDR3: CASSARDGVYEQYF
DNA: TGTGCCAGCAGCGCCCGGGACGGAGTCTACGAGCAGTACTTC
size: few
J: TRBJ2-7
V: TRBV7-2
D: NA

CDR3: CASSLPPHGGGNQPQHF
DNA: TGTGCCAGCAGCTTACCCCCCCACGGTGGGGGCAATCAGCCCCAGCATTTT
size: NA
J: TRBJ1-5
V: TRBV7-2
D: NA

CDR3: CASSSWDRGETQYF
DNA: TGTGCCAGCAGCTCCTGGGACAGGGGAGAGACCCAGTACTTC
size: NA
J: TRBJ2-5
V: TRBV7-2
D: TRBD1

CDR3: CASSFRGRYEQYF
DNA: TGTGCCAGCAGCTTTAGGGGCCGGTACGAGCAGTACTTC
size: few
J: TRBJ2-7
V: TRBV7-8
D: NA

CDR3: CASMVRGYGYTF
DNA: TGTGCCAGCATGGTTAGGGGTTATGGCTACACCTTC
size: NA
J: TRBJ1-2
V: TRBV2
D: NA

CDR3: CSARDGDRGDYGYTF
DNA: TGCAGTGCTAGAGATGGAGACAGGGGAGACTATGGCTACACCTTC
size: NA
J: TRBJ1-2
V: TRBV20-1
D: TRBD1

CDR3: CSARIERGANTGELFF
DNA: TGCAGTGCTAGAATTGAGCGGGGGGCGAACACCGGGGAGCTGTTTTTT
size: NA
J: TRBJ2-2
V: TRBV20-1
D: TRBD2

CDR3: CGTESYDYGYTF
DNA: TGTGGTACCGAGAGCTACGACTATGGCTACACCTTC
size: NA
J: TRBJ1-2
V: TRBV28
D: NA

CDR3: CSAKGSSYNSPLHF
DNA: TGCAGTGCTAAAGGTAGCTCCTATAATTCACCCCTCCACTTT
size: once
J: TRBJ1-6
V: TRBV20-1
D: NA

CDR3: CSAEDRKNYGYTF
DNA: TGCAGTGCTGAAGACAGGAAAAACTATGGCTACACCTTC
size: few
J: TRBJ1-2
V: TRBV20-1
D: NA

CDR3: CASSTGRKKQETQYF
DNA: TGTGCCAGCAGTACTGGCCGAAAAAAACAAGAGACCCAGTACTTC
size: NA
J: TRBJ2-5
V: TRBV6-5
D: NA